This record concerns one T cell receptor (beta chain) sequence. As yet, its antigen is unknown. This sample was included in a study of cytomegalovirus exposure and HLA in healthy donors. Overall study findings and caveats: In vitro testing confirmed three CMV-associated chains as specific for CMV antigens. Usually a TCR sequence was rare, but some public TCRs were found in many donors.

Separate from the 666-subject first cohort was the roughly 130-subject validation cohort, to which the donors belonged. Produced via immunoSEQ multiplex PCR; TCRdb's table is partial and in-frame only. The table includes under 95,000 clones, roughly 90% detected once. Sequencing used PBMCs. The sequence derives from a man aged 25-45 years in good health and CMV-seronegative.

CDR3 coding DNA: TGTGCCAGCAGCGAAGGGACTAGGGATTCGGCTGAGCAGTTCTTC. This encodes CASSEGTRDSAEQFF. The chain has TRBV28 and TRBJ2-1; 8 positions agree with TRBD2. V lost 6 bases, J lost 9 bases, and 13 bases stayed unmatched. Germline CDR1 and CDR2: MDHEN and SYDVKM. The CDR3 runs to 15 residues.